These T cell receptor beta chains were read from a single sample in a study of blood T cell repertoires in COVID-19. Produced via immunoSEQ multiplex PCR; TCRdb's table is partial and in-frame only. This table has some 150,000 clones, over 85% appearing once. The specimen sequenced was peripheral blood. The receptor set was obtained from a human donor in a cohort sampled during active COVID-19. The CDR3 runs from the conserved cysteine through the conserved F or W. The D gene is left open where the match is weak. Only some rows state a clone size, as once, few, many or a class for expanded clones.

v_call: TRBV10-3
clone_size: .
j_call: TRBJ1-1
d_call: TRBD1
cdr3_nt: TGTGCCTCCGGACAGGGGATAAGCACTGAAGCTTTCTTT
cdr3_aa: CASGQGISTEAFF

v_call: TRBV9
clone_size: .
j_call: TRBJ1-5
d_call: .
cdr3_nt: TGTGCCAGCAGCGTAGATGGGGGCCAGCCCCAGCATTTT
cdr3_aa: CASSVDGGQPQHF

v_call: TRBV9
clone_size: .
j_call: TRBJ2-2
d_call: .
cdr3_nt: TGTGCCAGCAGCGTAGAGGCCGGTGGGAGCACCGGGGAGCTGTTTTTT
cdr3_aa: CASSVEAGGSTGELFF

v_call: TRBV6-6
clone_size: .
j_call: TRBJ1-6
d_call: TRBD1
cdr3_nt: TGTGCCAGCAGTCAGAACGACAGGGGGCGCCCCGATAATTCACCCCTCCACTTT
cdr3_aa: CASSQNDRGRPDNSPLHF

v_call: TRBV7-9
clone_size: .
j_call: TRBJ1-2
d_call: TRBD1
cdr3_nt: TGTGCCAGCAGCCAACATGACAGGGAAGATCACTATGGCTACACCTTC
cdr3_aa: CASSQHDREDHYGYTF

v_call: TRBV24-1
clone_size: .
j_call: TRBJ2-3
d_call: TRBD1
cdr3_nt: TGTGCCACCAGTGATTCCCAGGGGGCCAGAGATACGCAGTATTTT
cdr3_aa: CATSDSQGARDTQYF

v_call: TRBV5-6
clone_size: .
j_call: TRBJ2-7
d_call: .
cdr3_nt: TGTGCCAGCAGCTCGACCACAGGAAGATTCTCCTACGAGCAGTACTTC
cdr3_aa: CASSSTTGRFSYEQYF

v_call: TRBV19
clone_size: .
j_call: TRBJ2-1
d_call: TRBD2
cdr3_nt: TGTGCCAGTAGGCAAGCGGGGGAGCAGTTCTTC
cdr3_aa: CASRQAGEQFF

v_call: TRBV12-5
clone_size: .
j_call: TRBJ1-2
d_call: .
cdr3_nt: TGTGCTAGTGGTCCCGAGGGATCCTACTATGGCTACACCTTC
cdr3_aa: CASGPEGSYYGYTF

v_call: TRBV9
clone_size: few
j_call: TRBJ1-6
d_call: .
cdr3_nt: TGTGCCAGCAGCGTAGGGGAGGATTCACCCCTCCACTTT
cdr3_aa: CASSVGEDSPLHF

v_call: TRBV5-1
clone_size: .
j_call: TRBJ1-4
d_call: .
cdr3_nt: TGCGCCAGCAGCCCTCTGGGCAGAACTAATGAAAAACTGTTTTTT
cdr3_aa: CASSPLGRTNEKLFF

v_call: TRBV2
clone_size: many
j_call: TRBJ1-2
d_call: .
cdr3_nt: TGTGCCAGCATGTCAGGGTGGACTAACTATGGCTACACCTTC
cdr3_aa: CASMSGWTNYGYTF

v_call: TRBV4-1
clone_size: once
j_call: TRBJ1-2
d_call: .
cdr3_nt: TGCGCCAGCAGCCAAGATCAGGGCTATGGCTACACCTTC
cdr3_aa: CASSQDQGYGYTF

v_call: TRBV5-1
clone_size: .
j_call: TRBJ2-5
d_call: TRBD2
cdr3_nt: TGCGCCAGCAGCTTGGAGCGGGGGATAGAGACCCAGTACTTC
cdr3_aa: CASSLERGIETQYF

v_call: TRBV7-2
clone_size: once
j_call: TRBJ1-1
d_call: .
cdr3_nt: TGTGCCAGCAGCGACCTGTACGGGGGGTCGGGTGAAGCTTTCTTT
cdr3_aa: CASSDLYGGSGEAFF

v_call: TRBV10-1
clone_size: few
j_call: TRBJ1-5
d_call: .
cdr3_nt: TGCGCCAGCAGTGGGTCAGTCCGCGGGCCCCAGCATTTT
cdr3_aa: CASSGSVRGPQHF

v_call: TRBV11-3
clone_size: .
j_call: TRBJ1-6
d_call: .
cdr3_nt: TGTGCCAGCAGCCCAATCACGGACACCAATTCACCCCTCCACTTT
cdr3_aa: CASSPITDTNSPLHF

v_call: TRBV7-2
clone_size: .
j_call: TRBJ1-6
d_call: TRBD1
cdr3_nt: TGTGCCAGCAGCTTTGGGACAGTGGGATCACCCCTCCACTTT
cdr3_aa: CASSFGTVGSPLHF

v_call: TRBV7-2
clone_size: .
j_call: TRBJ1-1
d_call: .
cdr3_nt: TGTGCCAGCAGCAGCATGTACTCCGGGAACACTGAAGCTTTCTTT
cdr3_aa: CASSSMYSGNTEAFF

v_call: TRBV19
clone_size: .
j_call: TRBJ1-5
d_call: .
cdr3_nt: TGTGCCAGTAGTATATACCCGGGTCAGCCCCAGCATTTT
cdr3_aa: CASSIYPGQPQHF